One sample yielded the 7 T cell receptor beta chains listed below, sequenced in a study of tumor and adjacent non-tumor tissue in lung cancer. TCRbeta libraries were built with three rounds of nested PCR, modified from ARM-PCR. Each CDR3 protein is one row after TCRdb ran MiXCR on the multiplex PCR reads. This table holds approximately 150,000 distinct CDR3 sequences, roughly 66% found once. This sample's RNA came from whole unsorted tissue. Sequencing was done on a sample of lung tumor tissue. The origin of the receptors is a man in his 60s with small cell lung cancer.

The rearrangement joins TRBV6-6 to TRBJ1-5, with a weak D call TRBD1 (6 bases). V lost 6 bases and J lost 0, with 12 bases in between. The CDR3 totals 15 residues. CDR1 is MNHNY, CDR2 SVGAGI, per germline (reference sequence). This chain's CDR3 is CASRSEDSSNQPQHF. For the CDR3, the DNA is TGTGCCAGCAGATCCGAGGACAGTAGCAATCAGCCCCAGCATTTT.

As regards this clonotype: An end of the junction differs from the germline gene, which may be a read error. The chain joins TRBV6-6 to TRBJ1-6; D call uncertain. In germline, CDR1 is MNHNY, CDR2 SVGAGI (reference sequence). The CDR3 length is 14 residues. DNA of the CDR3: TGTGCCAGCATTACGGTGGGATCCAATTCACCCCTCCATTTT. Translated: CASITVGSNSPLHF.

With regard to this clonotype: The final CDR3 position lacks the conserved phenylalanine or tryptophan, pointing to a likely read error. No DNA is shown, since the ends of the CDR3 on it are uncertain; the CDR3 is the one TCRdb lists. The chain is built from TRBV11-2 and TRBJ1-4; TRBD1 is the table's D call, not checked against the DNA. A total of 15 residues make up the CDR3, ends included. The germline V gene has CDR1 SGHAT and CDR2 FQNNGV. The CDR3 sequence: CASSLQGGINEKPFL.

The chain couples TRBV10-3 to TRBJ1-4; D is perhaps TRBD1 (5 bases). Germline assignment: CDR1 ENHRY and CDR2 SYGVKD. The CDR3 length is 17 residues. Trimming left V 1 base short and J 4 bases short, with 16 bases between. This chain's CDR3 is CAISEFRHGTVNEKLFF. The CDR3 nucleotides read TGTGCCATCAGTGAGTTCCGACATGGGACCGTTAATGAAAAACTGTTTTTT.

Details on this clonotype: An end of the junction does not agree with germline; a read error may underlie this. The CDR3 region has the DNA TGTGCCAGCCACCGGAGCAGGACTGAAGCATTCTTT. Its translation is CASHRSRTEAFF. This chain links TRBV6-1 with TRBJ1-1; D not resolved. Per the germline V gene, CDR1 is MNHNS and CDR2 is SASEGT. CDR3 length equals 12 residues.

This clonotype has ten or more counts. The J gene is TRBJ1-1, the V gene TRBV13; D not certain. Trimming stripped 6 bases from V and 0 bases from J, with 14 bases between. Looked up from germline, CDR1 is PRHDT and CDR2 is FYEKMQ (reference sequence). The CDR3 spans 15 residues. CDR3 sequence (DNA): TGTGCCAGCAGGACTCGGGGAGGCATGAACACTGAAGCTTTCTTT. Its protein is CASRTRGGMNTEAFF.

As for this clonotype: Sequence at one end of the junction differs from germline and may be a read error. The V call is TRBV11-2, the J call TRBJ2-1; 13 nucleotides align to TRBD2. The length of the CDR3 is 16 residues. The germline gives CDR1 SGHAT, CDR2 FQNNGV. CDR3 in DNA: TGCACCATCAGCTCCTCGGGACTAGCGGGATGGGGTGAGCAGTTCTTC. Its translation: CTISSSGLAGWGEQFF.